One sample yielded the 22 T cell receptor beta chains listed below, sequenced in a study of early T cells in non-severe SARS-CoV-2 infection. TCRdb recomputed calls from the 5' RACE reads with MiXCR, one row per CDR3 protein. In the table there are about 27,000 distinct CDR3 sequences, more than 3.5% of which are singletons. Sequencing was performed on whole blood. All receptors derive from an adult who was a healthcare worker with PCR-confirmed SARS-CoV-2 infection or an uninfected control (not recorded which).

This clonotype was detected ten times or more. The rearrangement uses TRBV3-1 and TRBJ1-2; D may be TRBD1 (5 bases). The V end lost 1 base, the J end lost 0 bases, and 9 bases lay between the germline ends. This CDR3 has 15 residues. The V gene's germline CDR1 is LGHDT and CDR2 YNNKEL (reference sequence). As DNA, the CDR3 is TGTGCCAGCAGCCAAGGGGTAGGGGCTAACTATGGCTACACCTTC. Amino acid sequence: CASSQGVGANYGYTF.

The rearrangement links TRBV5-6 to TRBJ2-2, with 7 bases that match TRBD2. With V trimmed by 2 bases and J by 7 bases, 14 bases remained unmatched. CDR3 length equals 17 residues. Germline-derived CDR1 and CDR2 are SGHDT and YYEEEE. The CDR3 here is CASSFFVGGSSFGELFF. In DNA, the CDR3 is TGTGCCAGCAGCTTTTTCGTCGGCGGGAGCAGTTTCGGGGAGCTGTTTTTT.

This clonotype was observed a handful of times. The CDR3 nucleotides are TGCAGCGTTGAGACTAGCGGGAGTTGGGAGCAGTTCTTC. Protein product: CSVETSGSWEQFF. The rearrangement links TRBV29-1 to TRBJ2-1, with 12 bases matching TRBD2. V was clipped by 3 bases and J by 10 bases; unmatched bases: 4. This CDR3 region has 13 residues. Germline values: CDR1 SQVTM, CDR2 ANQGSEA.

This clonotype has more than one count but fewer than ten. The chain has TRBV7-6 and TRBJ2-2; D is possibly TRBD2 (7 bases). There are 18 residues in the CDR3. The germline gives CDR1 SGHVS, CDR2 FNYEAQ. V was shortened by 5 bases and J by 1 base, with 20 bases between the two germline ends. In DNA form, the CDR3 reads TGTGCCAGCAGCCCGGACAGACCTCTAGCGGTGAACACCGGGGAGCTGTTTTTT. Amino acid sequence: CASSPDRPLAVNTGELFF.

The rearrangement links TRBV6-2 or TRBV6-3 to TRBJ2-4, with TRBD2 identical over 7 bases. CDR1 is MNHEY, CDR2 SVGEGT, per germline. CDR3 size: 12 residues. Unmatched junction bases numbered 4, after V lost 8 bases and J lost 6 bases. The CDR3 region has the DNA TGTGCCAGCGGAGCGGGAACAAACATTCAGTACTTC. Translating it yields CASGAGTNIQYF.

This clonotype was picked up many times. This chain connects TRBV18 to TRBJ2-1, with TRBD1 matching over 12 bases. This CDR3 comprises 16 residues. Losses at the gene ends were 3 bases for V and 8 bases for J; bases not matched to a gene: 8. Germline CDR1 and CDR2: KGHSH and LQKENI. CDR3 residues: CASSPLAGQGAYEQFF. The DNA of the CDR3 is TGTGCCAGCTCACCTCTCGCGGGACAGGGGGCCTATGAGCAGTTCTTC.

The table lists this clonotype with many counts. The J gene is TRBJ2-1, the V gene TRBV20-1; tentative D call: TRBD2 (5 bases). The germline V and J ends were trimmed by 4 bases and 13 bases, with 20 bases remaining between them. From germline, CDR1 is DFQATT and CDR2 SNEGSKA (reference sequence). The CDR3 spans 13 residues. The CDR3 sequence is CSATETASSLQFF. For the CDR3, the DNA is TGCAGTGCTACTGAGACTGCGTCTAGCCTCCAGTTCTTC.

This clonotype was seen many times. The J gene is TRBJ2-7, the V gene TRBV7-9; the D is unclear. The CDR3 runs to 16 residues. CDR1 and CDR2 (germline): SEHNR, FQNEAQ (reference sequence). Trimming cost V 5 bases and J 2 bases, with 19 bases left between them. CDR3: CASSPNSGSHTYEQYF. The CDR3 nucleotides are TGTGCCAGCAGCCCCAACTCAGGCAGCCATACCTACGAGCAGTACTTC.

This clonotype was found many times. The CDR3 DNA is TGTGCCAGCAGCCCGAGTATGGGCAGCATGAACACTGAAGCTTTCTTT. This codes for CASSPSMGSMNTEAFF. The chain joins TRBV5-6 to TRBJ1-1; the D is unclear. V dropped 4 bases and J dropped 0 bases, with 16 bases sitting between them. The CDR3 loop spans 16 amino acids. CDR1 and CDR2 (germline): SGHDT, YYEEEE.

In its sample, this clonotype was seen many times. J is TRBJ2-6 and V is TRBV7-2; D gene unclear. The germline V gene has CDR1 SGHTA and CDR2 FQGNSA. Trimming took 1 base from V and 3 from J, leaving 4 bases between them. The CDR3 covers 14 residues. The CDR3 protein is CASSLGLGANVLTF. The CDR3 DNA reads as TGTGCCAGCAGCTTAGGGCTTGGGGCCAACGTCCTGACTTTC.

At least ten counts were recorded for this clonotype. The J gene is TRBJ2-3, the V gene TRBV5-1, with TRBD1 as a possible D gene (5 bases). The CDR3 is 14 amino acids. The germline V and J ends were trimmed by 7 bases and 2 bases, with 14 bases remaining between them. Germline loops: CDR1 SGHRS, CDR2 YFSETQ. CDR3 sequence reads: CASSYQQDTDTQYF. Here the CDR3 DNA reads TGCGCCAGCTCATATCAACAGGACACAGATACGCAGTATTTT.

This clonotype has a count of ten or more. The rearrangement joins TRBV5-1 to TRBJ2-2; 14 nucleotides align to TRBD2. The germline gives CDR1 SGHRS, CDR2 YFSETQ. V shed 4 bases and J 7 bases; nucleotides not matched to a gene: 6. This CDR3 region has 16 residues. As DNA, the CDR3 is TGCGCCAGCAGCCCCGGGACTAGCGGGAGTCTCGGGGAGCTGTTTTTT. It translates to CASSPGTSGSLGELFF.

The V and J genes are TRBV6-4 and TRBJ2-2; TRBD2 matches 8 bases. CDR1 is MRHNA, CDR2 SNTAGT, per germline. The CDR3 has 15 amino acids. Unmatched junction bases numbered 3, after V lost 6 bases and J lost 0 bases. CDR3 loop: CASRTGGSNTGELFF. Written as DNA, the CDR3 is TGTGCCAGCAGAACGGGAGGGTCGAACACCGGGGAGCTGTTTTTT.

This clonotype appeared many times. This chain joins TRBV10-3 and TRBJ2-1, with 7 bases that match TRBD2. The junction had 6 bases not matched to a gene; V was cut back by 1 base and J by 3 bases. Germline V gives CDR1 ENHRY, CDR2 SYGVKD. The CDR3 runs 16 residues. The CDR3 sequence is CAISEFKAGDYNEQFF. The CDR3 coding sequence is TGTGCCATCAGTGAGTTCAAGGCGGGAGACTACAATGAGCAGTTCTTC.

The table lists this clonotype with a few counts. This rearrangement joins TRBV10-3 to TRBJ2-7, with D perhaps matching TRBD2 (6 bases). Trimming took off 0 bases at V and 4 bases at J, with 16 bases between the two ends. CDR1 ENHRY and CDR2 SYGVKD come from the germline V gene. CDR3 length: 16 amino acids. The CDR3 reads CAISESVRTTRYEQYF. As DNA, the CDR3 is TGTGCCATCAGTGAGTCGGTCCGGACTACTAGATACGAGCAGTACTTC.

This clonotype was seen ten or more times. V is TRBV4-1 and J is TRBJ1-1; a possible D gene is TRBD1 (5 bases). The V and J ends lost 3 bases and 2 bases respectively, with 13 bases between them. The CDR3 has 15 residues. The germline CDR1 and CDR2 sequences are MGHRA and YSYEKL. The CDR3 spells CASSHKEGINTEAFF. CDR3 nucleotide sequence: TGCGCCAGCAGCCATAAAGAGGGGATTAACACTGAAGCTTTCTTT.

This clonotype appeared many times. One junction end does not reproduce the germline sequence, and a read error may be involved. The gene calls are TRBV7-7 and TRBJ1-5, with D hard to call. Germline V gene data show CDR1 as SSHAT and CDR2 as FNYEAQ (reference sequence). This CDR3 has 15 amino acids. CDR3 in DNA: TGTGCTAGCAGCCCTCCAAGGGCCGGCAATCAGCCCCAGCATTTT. This codes for CASSPPRAGNQPQHF.

This clonotype showed up many times. The chain has TRBV7-8 and TRBJ2-3; 7 nucleotides agree with TRBD1. J was trimmed by 0 bases and V by 5 bases; bases with no gene match: 11. The germline V gene has CDR1 SGHVS and CDR2 FQNEAQ. The CDR3 has 17 residues. DNA for the CDR3: TGTGCCAGCAGCCCCCGACAGGGAATCTTCAGCACAGATACGCAGTATTTT. Residues: CASSPRQGIFSTDTQYF.

With respect to this clonotype: Given a much more abundant clone one base away, this may be a read error. The genes are TRBV20-1 and TRBJ2-1; 9 bases fit TRBD2. Per the germline V gene, CDR1 is DFQATT and CDR2 is SNEGSKA (reference sequence). This CDR3 contains 14 residues. Germline trimming cut 6 bases from V and 9 bases from J; bases unmatched to any gene: 12. The CDR3 nucleotides read TGCAGTGCCCCTGCTAGCGGGATGGCCTCTGAGCAGTTCTTC. It codes for CSAPASGMASEQFF.

In its sample, this clonotype was seen many times. V and J are TRBV20-1 and TRBJ2-7; 7 bases line up with TRBD2. V was clipped by 0 bases and J by 5 bases; unmatched bases: 7. The CDR3 runs to 14 residues. Per the germline V gene, CDR1 is DFQATT and CDR2 is SNEGSKA (reference sequence). The CDR3, as DNA: TGCAGTGCTAGAGATGAGCGGGATAACCACGAGCAGTACTTC. Translation gives CSARDERDNHEQYF.

This clonotype was counted only a few times. The chain joins TRBV7-2 to TRBJ2-3; 9 positions agree with TRBD2. V trimming: 8 bases; J trimming: 2 bases; junction bases outside the gene matches: 5. The germline gives CDR1 SGHTA, CDR2 FQGNSA. CDR3 length: 14 amino acids. CDR3 sequence: CASRLAVHTDTQYF. The CDR3, as DNA: TGTGCCAGCCGACTAGCGGTCCACACAGATACGCAGTATTTT.

This clonotype was seen many times. The chain recombines TRBV15 with TRBJ1-2; D call uncertain. The V and J ends lost 0 bases and 6 bases respectively, with 8 bases between them. Germline V CDR1 and CDR2: LNHNV, YYDKDF (reference sequence). The CDR3 has 13 amino acids. The CDR3 coding sequence is TGTGCCACCAGCAGAGAGGAGGGAGATGGCTACACCTTC. This codes for CATSREEGDGYTF.